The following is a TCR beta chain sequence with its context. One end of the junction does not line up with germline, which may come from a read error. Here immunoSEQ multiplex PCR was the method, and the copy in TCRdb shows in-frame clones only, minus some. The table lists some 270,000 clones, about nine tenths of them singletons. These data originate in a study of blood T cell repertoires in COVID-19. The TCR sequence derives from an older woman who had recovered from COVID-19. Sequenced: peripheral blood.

The CDR3 reads CASSKTVNTEAFF. CDR3 nucleotide sequence: TGTGCTAGCAGCAAGACAGTTAACACTGAAGCTTTCTTT. The chain carries TRBV7-7 and TRBJ1-1, with TRBD1 as a possible D gene (5 bases). The CDR3 is 13 residues long. Germline V gives CDR1 SSHAT, CDR2 FNYEAQ (reference sequence).